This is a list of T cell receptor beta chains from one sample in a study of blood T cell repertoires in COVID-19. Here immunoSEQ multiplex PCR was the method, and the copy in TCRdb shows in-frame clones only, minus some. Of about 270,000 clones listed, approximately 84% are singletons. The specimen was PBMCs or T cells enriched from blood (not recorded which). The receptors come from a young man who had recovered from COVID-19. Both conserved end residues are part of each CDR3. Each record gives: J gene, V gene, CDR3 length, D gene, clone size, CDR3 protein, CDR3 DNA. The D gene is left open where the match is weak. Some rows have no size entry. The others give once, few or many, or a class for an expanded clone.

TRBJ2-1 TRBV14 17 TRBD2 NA CASSQAWAGGGHNEQFF TGTGCCAGCAGCCAGGCATGGGCGGGGGGCGGCCACAATGAGCAGTTCTTC
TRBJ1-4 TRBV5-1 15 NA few CASSLTQGGDEKLFF TGCGCCAGCAGCTTGACTCAGGGCGGAGATGAAAAACTGTTTTTT
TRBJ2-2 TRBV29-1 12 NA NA CSVERGAGELFF TGCAGCGTTGAAAGGGGTGCCGGGGAGCTGTTTTTT
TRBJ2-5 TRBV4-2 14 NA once CASSQSDRRETQYF TGTGCCAGCAGCCAATCGGACCGGAGGGAGACCCAGTACTTC
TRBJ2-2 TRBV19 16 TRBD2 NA CASTRGRGIGTGELFF TGTGCCAGTACCCGAGGGAGGGGAATCGGCACCGGGGAGCTGTTTTTT
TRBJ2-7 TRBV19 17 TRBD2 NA CASSRSGTSGGHYEQYF TGTGCCAGTAGTCGTTCCGGGACTAGCGGGGGGCACTACGAGCAGTACTTC
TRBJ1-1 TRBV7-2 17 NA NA CASSFNTANVMNTEAFF TGTGCCAGCAGCTTCAATACAGCTAATGTTATGAACACTGAAGCTTTCTTT
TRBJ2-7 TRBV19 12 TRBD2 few CASSIVAGEQYF TGTGCCAGTAGTATTGTAGCGGGAGAGCAGTACTTC
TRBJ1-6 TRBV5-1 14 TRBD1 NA CASSFGQGDSPLHF TGCGCCAGCAGCTTCGGACAGGGTGATTCACCCCTCCACTTT
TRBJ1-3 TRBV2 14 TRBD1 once CASSATGAGNTIYF TGTGCCAGCAGCGCGACAGGGGCTGGAAACACCATATATTTT
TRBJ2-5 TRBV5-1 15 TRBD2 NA CASSSTGTREETQYF TGCGCCAGCAGCTCGACCGGGACTAGGGAAGAGACCCAGTACTTC
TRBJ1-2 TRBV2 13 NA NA CASSDGGRSGYTF TGTGCCAGCAGTGATGGGGGGAGGTCTGGCTACACCTTC
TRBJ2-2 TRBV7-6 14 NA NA CASSLPVNTGELFF TGTGCCAGCAGCTTACCCGTGAACACCGGGGAGCTGTTTTTT
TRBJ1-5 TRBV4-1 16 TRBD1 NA CASSLLPGQGNQPQHF TGCGCCAGCAGCCTTCTTCCGGGACAGGGGAATCAGCCCCAGCATTTT
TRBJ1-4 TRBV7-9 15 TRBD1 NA CASSTPTGASEKLFF TGTGCCAGCAGCACTCCGACAGGGGCGAGTGAAAAACTGTTTTTT
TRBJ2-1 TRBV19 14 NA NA CASTSRRDFKEQFF TGTGCCAGTACCAGCAGACGGGACTTTAAAGAGCAGTTCTTC
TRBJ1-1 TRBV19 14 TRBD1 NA CASSPSDRGTEAFF TGTGCCAGTAGTCCCTCCGACAGGGGCACTGAAGCTTTCTTT
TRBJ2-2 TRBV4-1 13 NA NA CASSQTNTGELFF TGCGCCAGCAGCCAGACTAACACCGGGGAGCTGTTTTTT
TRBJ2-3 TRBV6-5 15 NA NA CASSLQGFSTDTQYF TGTGCCAGCAGCCTACAGGGTTTTAGCACAGATACGCAGTATTTT
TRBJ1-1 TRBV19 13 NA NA CASSIGENTEAFF TGTGCCAGTAGTATCGGGGAGAACACTGAAGCTTTCTTT
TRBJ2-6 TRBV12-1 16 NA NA CASNKPGGPGANVLTF TGTGCCAGCAACAAACCCGGGGGTCCTGGGGCCAACGTCCTGACTTTC
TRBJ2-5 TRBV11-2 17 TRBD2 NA CASSLGVTSGRKETQYF TGTGCCAGCAGCTTGGGGGTTACTAGCGGGAGGAAAGAGACCCAGTACTTC
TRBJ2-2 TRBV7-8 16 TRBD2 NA CASSFSGSESAGELFF TGTGCCAGCAGCTTCAGCGGGAGTGAATCGGCCGGGGAGCTGTTTTTT
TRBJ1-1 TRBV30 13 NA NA CAWSGQGHTEAFF TGTGCCTGGAGTGGGCAGGGGCACACTGAAGCTTTCTTT
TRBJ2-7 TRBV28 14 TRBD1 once CASSSGQGPYEQYF TGTGCCAGCAGTTCTGGACAGGGTCCCTACGAGCAGTACTTC
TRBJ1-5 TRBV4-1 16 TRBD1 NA CASSQEEGQSNQPQHF TGCGCCAGCAGCCAAGAAGAGGGACAGAGCAATCAGCCCCAGCATTTT
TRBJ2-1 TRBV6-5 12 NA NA CASSLNRNEQFF TGTGCCAGCAGTTTGAACAGAAATGAGCAGTTCTTC
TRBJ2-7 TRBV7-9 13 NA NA CASGRTGIYEQYF TGTGCCAGCGGGAGAACGGGCATCTACGAGCAGTACTTC
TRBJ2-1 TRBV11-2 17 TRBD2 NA CASSLGTSGGPYNEQFF TGTGCCAGCAGCTTGGGGACTAGCGGGGGACCATACAATGAGCAGTTCTTC
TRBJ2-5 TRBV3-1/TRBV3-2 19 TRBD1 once CASSQDLIRDSTALETQYF TGTGCCAGCAGCCAAGACCTTATCCGGGACAGCACAGCGTTGGAGACCCAGTACTTC
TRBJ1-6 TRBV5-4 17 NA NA CASSPRGTNSYNSPLHF TGTGCCAGCAGCCCTCGCGGCACAAACTCCTATAATTCACCCCTCCACTTT
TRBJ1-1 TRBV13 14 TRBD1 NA CASSRIQGDTEAFF TGTGCCAGCAGCCGCATTCAGGGGGATACTGAAGCTTTCTTT
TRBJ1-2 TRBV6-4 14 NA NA CASSSPGDAGGYTF TGTGCCAGCAGTTCCCCAGGGGACGCAGGAGGCTACACCTTC
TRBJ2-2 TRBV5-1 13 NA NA CASRIGETGELFF TGCGCCAGCAGGATAGGGGAAACCGGGGAGCTGTTTTTT
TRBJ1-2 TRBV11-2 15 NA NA CASSLAGGSPYGYTF TGTGCCAGCAGCTTAGCAGGAGGGTCCCCCTATGGCTACACCTTC
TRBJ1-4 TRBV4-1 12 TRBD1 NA CASSQGGTGLFF TGCGCCAGCAGCCAAGGGGGGACAGGGTTGTTTTTT
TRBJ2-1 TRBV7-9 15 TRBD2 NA CASSLAGGPGDEQFF TGTGCCAGCAGCTTAGCGGGAGGGCCGGGCGATGAGCAGTTCTTC
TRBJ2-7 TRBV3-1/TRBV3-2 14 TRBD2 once CASSPTSGSYEQYF TGTGCCAGCAGCCCGACTAGCGGGAGTTACGAGCAGTACTTC
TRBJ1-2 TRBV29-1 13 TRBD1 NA CSVLRTGTLGYTF TGCAGCGTCCTCCGGACAGGGACGCTGGGCTACACCTTC
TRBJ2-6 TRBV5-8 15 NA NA CASSFTVSGANVLTF TGTGCCAGCAGCTTTACAGTCTCTGGGGCCAACGTCCTGACTTTC
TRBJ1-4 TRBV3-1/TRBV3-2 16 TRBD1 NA CASSQGGTATNEKLFF TGTGCCAGCAGCCAGGGTGGGACAGCAACTAATGAAAAACTGTTTTTT
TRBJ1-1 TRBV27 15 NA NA CASSSQGVWDTEAFF TGTGCCAGCAGTTCACAGGGAGTGTGGGACACTGAAGCTTTCTTT
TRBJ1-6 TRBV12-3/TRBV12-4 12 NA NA CASAYMESPLHF TGTGCCAGCGCTTACATGGAGTCACCCCTCCACTTT
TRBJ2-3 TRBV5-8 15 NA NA CASSLPGRDTDTQYF TGTGCCAGCAGCCTACCTGGCAGGGACACAGATACGCAGTATTTT
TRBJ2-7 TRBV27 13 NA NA CASSFQGINEQYF TGTGCCAGCAGTTTTCAGGGGATCAACGAGCAGTACTTC
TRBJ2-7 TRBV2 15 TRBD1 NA CASSEVQGKAYEQYF TGTGCCAGCAGTGAAGTACAGGGGAAAGCCTACGAGCAGTACTTC
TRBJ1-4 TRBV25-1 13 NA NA CASNDGLGEKLFF TGTGCCAGCAATGACGGACTTGGTGAAAAACTGTTTTTT
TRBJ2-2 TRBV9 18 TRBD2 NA CASSVGLAGALNTGELFF TGTGCCAGCAGCGTTGGGCTAGCGGGGGCCCTTAACACCGGGGAGCTGTTTTTT
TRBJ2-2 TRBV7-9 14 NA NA CASNRGGNTGELFF TGTGCCAGCAACAGAGGAGGGAACACCGGGGAGCTGTTTTTT
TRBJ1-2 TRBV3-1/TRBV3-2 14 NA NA CASSQDLADYGYTF TGTGCCAGCAGCCAAGATTTGGCAGACTATGGCTACACCTTC